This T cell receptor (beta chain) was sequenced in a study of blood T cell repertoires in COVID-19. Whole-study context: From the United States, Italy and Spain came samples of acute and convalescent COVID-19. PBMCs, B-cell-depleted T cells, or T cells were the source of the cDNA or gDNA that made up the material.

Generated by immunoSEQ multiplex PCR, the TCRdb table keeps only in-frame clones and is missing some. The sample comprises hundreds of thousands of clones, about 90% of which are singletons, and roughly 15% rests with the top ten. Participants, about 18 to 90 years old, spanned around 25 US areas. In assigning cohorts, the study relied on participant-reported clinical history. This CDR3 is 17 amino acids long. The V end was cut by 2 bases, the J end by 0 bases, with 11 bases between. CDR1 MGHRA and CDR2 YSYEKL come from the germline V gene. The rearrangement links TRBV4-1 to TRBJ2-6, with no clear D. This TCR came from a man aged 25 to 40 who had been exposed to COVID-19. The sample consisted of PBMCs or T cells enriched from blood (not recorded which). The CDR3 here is CASSQSAAASGANVLTF. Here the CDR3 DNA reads TGCGCCAGCAGCCAATCGGCGGCCGCCTCTGGGGCCAACGTCCTGACTTTC.